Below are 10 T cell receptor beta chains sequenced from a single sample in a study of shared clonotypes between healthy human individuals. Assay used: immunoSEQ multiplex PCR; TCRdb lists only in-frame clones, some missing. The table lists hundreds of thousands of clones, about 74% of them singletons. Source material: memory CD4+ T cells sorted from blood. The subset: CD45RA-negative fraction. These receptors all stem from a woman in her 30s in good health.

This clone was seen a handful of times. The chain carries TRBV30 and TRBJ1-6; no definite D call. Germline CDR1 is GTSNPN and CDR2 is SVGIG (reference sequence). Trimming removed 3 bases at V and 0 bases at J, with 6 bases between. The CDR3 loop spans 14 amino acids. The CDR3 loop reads CAWRPSSYNSPLHF. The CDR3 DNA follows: TGTGCCTGGAGGCCCAGCTCCTATAATTCACCCCTCCACTTT.

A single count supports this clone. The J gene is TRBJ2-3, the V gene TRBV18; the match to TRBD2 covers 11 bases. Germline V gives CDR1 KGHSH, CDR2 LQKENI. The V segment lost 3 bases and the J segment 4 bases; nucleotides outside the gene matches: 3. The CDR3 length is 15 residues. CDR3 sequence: CASSPTSGTADTQYF. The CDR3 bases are TGTGCCAGCTCACCGACTAGCGGGACGGCAGATACGCAGTATTTT.

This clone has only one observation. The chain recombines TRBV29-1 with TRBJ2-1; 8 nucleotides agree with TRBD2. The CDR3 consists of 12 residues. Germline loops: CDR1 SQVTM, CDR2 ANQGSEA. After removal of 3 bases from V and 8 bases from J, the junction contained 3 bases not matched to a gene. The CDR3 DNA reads TGCAGCGTTGACAGCGGGAGCGATGAGCAGTTCTTC. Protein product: CSVDSGSDEQFF.

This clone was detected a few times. CDR3 DNA: TGTGCCAGCAGTGTACAGGGACAGGGGCCCTACGAGCAGTACTTC. Residues: CASSVQGQGPYEQYF. V usage is TRBV2 and J usage is TRBJ2-7, with 10 nucleotides matching TRBD1. CDR3 length: 15 amino acids. V shed 4 bases, J shed 2 bases, and the junction held 5 bases outside the gene matches. Looked up from germline, CDR1 is SNHLY and CDR2 is FYNNEI.

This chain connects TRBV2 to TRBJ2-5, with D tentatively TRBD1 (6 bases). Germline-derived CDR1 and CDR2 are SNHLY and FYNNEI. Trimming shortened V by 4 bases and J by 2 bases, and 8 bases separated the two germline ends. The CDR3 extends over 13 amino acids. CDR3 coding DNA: TGTGCCAGCAGTGCGGGACAACAAGAGACCCAGTACTTC. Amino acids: CASSAGQQETQYF. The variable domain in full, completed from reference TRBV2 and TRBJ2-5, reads EPEVTQTPSHQVTQMGQEVILRCVPISNHLYFYWYRQILGQKVEFLVSFYNNEISEKSEIFDDQFSVERPDGSNFTLKIRSTKLEDSAMYFCASSAGQQETQYFGPGTRLLVL.

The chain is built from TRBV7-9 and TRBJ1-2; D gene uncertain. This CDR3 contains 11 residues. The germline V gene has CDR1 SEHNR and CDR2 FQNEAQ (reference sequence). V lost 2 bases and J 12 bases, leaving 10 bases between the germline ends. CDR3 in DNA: TGTGCCAGCAGCTTAACCTCGGGTCACACCTTC. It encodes CASSLTSGHTF. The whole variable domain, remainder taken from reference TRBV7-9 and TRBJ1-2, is DTGVSQNPRHKITKRGQNVTFRCDPISEHNRLYWYRQTLGQGPEFLTYFQNEAQLEKSRLLSDRFSAERPKGSFSTLEIQRTEQGDSAMYLCASSLTSGHTFGSGTRLTVV.

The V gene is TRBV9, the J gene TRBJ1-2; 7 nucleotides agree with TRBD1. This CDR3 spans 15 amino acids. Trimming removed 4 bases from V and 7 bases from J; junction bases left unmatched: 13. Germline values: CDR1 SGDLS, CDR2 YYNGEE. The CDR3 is CASSPEEGALFGYTF. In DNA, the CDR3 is TGTGCCAGCAGCCCAGAGGAGGGGGCGCTTTTTGGCTACACCTTC. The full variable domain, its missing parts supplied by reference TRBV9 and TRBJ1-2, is DSGVTQTPKHLITATGQRVTLRCSPRSGDLSVYWYQQSLDQGLQFLIQYYNGEERAKGNILERFSAQQFPDLHSELNLSSLELGDSALYFCASSPEEGALFGYTFGSGTRLTVV.

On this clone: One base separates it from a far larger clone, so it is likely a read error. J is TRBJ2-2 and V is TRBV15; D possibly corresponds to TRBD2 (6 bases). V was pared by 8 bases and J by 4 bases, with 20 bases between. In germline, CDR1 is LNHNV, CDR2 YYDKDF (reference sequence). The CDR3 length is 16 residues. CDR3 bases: TGTGCCACCGACGCGGGAAACGGGATAGTCACCGGGGAGCTGTTTTTT. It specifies CATDAGNGIVTGELFF.

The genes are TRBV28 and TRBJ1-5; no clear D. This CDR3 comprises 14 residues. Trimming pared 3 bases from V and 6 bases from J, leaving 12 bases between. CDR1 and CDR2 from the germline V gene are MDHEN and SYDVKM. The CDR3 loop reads CASSFQVTRQPQHF. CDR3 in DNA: TGTGCCAGCAGTTTCCAGGTAACCCGTCAGCCCCAGCATTTT.

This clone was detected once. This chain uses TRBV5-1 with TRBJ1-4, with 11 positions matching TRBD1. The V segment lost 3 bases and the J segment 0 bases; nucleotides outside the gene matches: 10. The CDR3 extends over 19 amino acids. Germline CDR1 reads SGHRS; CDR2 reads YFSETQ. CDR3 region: CASSSGGTGGRSTNEKLFF. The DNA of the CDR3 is TGCGCCAGCAGCTCAGGAGGGACAGGGGGGAGATCAACTAATGAAAAACTGTTTTTT.